A few counts support the clone carrying this TCR beta chain. Antigen: not known. This sample was included in a study of cytomegalovirus exposure and HLA in healthy donors. Study outcomes and limitations: Immune exposure data for these donors was limited to CMV serostatus. The study put some 150 TCR beta chains on its list as cytomegalovirus-associated.

The germline V gene encodes CDR1 WNHNN and CDR2 SYGVQD (reference sequence). V lost 3 bases, J lost 6 bases, and 8 bases lay in between. The CDR3 is 12 amino acids. The PCR used 60 Vbeta and 13 Jbeta primers. Here immunoSEQ multiplex PCR was the method, and the copy in TCRdb shows in-frame clones only, minus some. The sample lists roughly 200,000 clones; 9.5% were seen once. Sequenced material: PBMCs. V and J are TRBV10-1 and TRBJ1-1; tentatively, D is TRBD1 (5 bases). The clonotype originates from a woman aged 25 to 39 in good health and CMV-seropositive. CDR3 sequence: CASSEVGAEAFF. In DNA, the CDR3 is TGCGCCAGCAGTGAAGTAGGGGCTGAAGCTTTCTTT.